This TCR beta chain originates from a study of cytomegalovirus exposure and HLA in healthy donors. The CDR3 sequence is 15 residues long. The germline V and J ends were trimmed by 3 bases and 2 bases, with 15 bases remaining between them. CDR1 is SGDLS and CDR2 is YYNGEE in the germline V gene. Use of 60 Vbeta and 13 Jbeta primers characterized the PCR. Produced via immunoSEQ multiplex PCR; TCRdb's table is partial and in-frame only. The repertoire holds hundreds of thousands of clones, with about three quarters as singletons. General study findings and limits: With later analysis, a missense DCLRE1C variant became linked to TCR beta V- and J-gene trimming.

As for this clone: Its antigen is unknown.

The source material was PBMCs. This TCR was sampled from a man between 18 and 29 years old in good health and CMV-seronegative. This chain joins TRBV9 and TRBJ2-7, with D unresolved. CDR3 protein: CASSASGGSTYEQYF. The CDR3 DNA sequence: TGTGCCAGCAGCGCGTCGGGTGGGTCTACCTACGAGCAGTACTTC.